What follows are 15 T cell receptor beta chains derived from one specimen sequenced in a study of T cell repertoires in cytomegalovirus infection (dated by TCRdb to the late 2010s). The sequencer listed for this sample is Illumina HiSeq 1500. TCRdb passed the public sequencing reads through fastp at Q25 and MiXCR, retaining productive beta sequences. When rows share a CDR3 protein, they turn into one entry using the most common DNA and genes. The sample has 500,000 or so distinct CDR3 sequences on record, approximately 15% of them singletons. The leading ten clones occupy 20% to 30% of the sample. Sequenced sample: CD8+ T cells from PBMCs. These TCRs come from a human donor in good health (CMV status not recorded). Some clones in this sample may be carry-over from other donors' samples.

This clonotype was seen only a few times. The gene calls are TRBV20-1 and TRBJ2-1; D tentatively reads TRBD1 or TRBD2 (5 bases each). The germline V gene encodes CDR1 DFQATT and CDR2 SNEGSKA (reference sequence). The ends were cut back, 0 bases at V and 8 bases at J, with 11 bases in the middle. This CDR3 has 13 amino acids. The CDR3 region is CSARDLGVDEQFF. The CDR3 nucleotides are TGCAGTGCTAGAGATTTGGGGGTCGATGAGCAGTTCTTC.

This clonotype was counted at least ten times. This chain connects TRBV28 to TRBJ1-1; D might be TRBD1 (6 bases). Germline V lookup: CDR1 MDHEN, CDR2 SYDVKM. Trimming took 5 bases from V and 0 from J, leaving 16 bases between them. The CDR3 contains 16 residues. DNA for the CDR3: TGTGCCAGCAGTCGTCCCAGGGGATTATTGAACACTGAAGCTTTCTTT. Protein sequence: CASSRPRGLLNTEAFF.

This clonotype was seen only a few times. This chain links TRBV5-1 with TRBJ2-1; 11 positions match TRBD2. The V segment lost 0 bases and the J segment 5 bases; nucleotides outside the gene matches: 4. Germline V CDR1 and CDR2: SGHRS, YFSETQ. This CDR3 is built from 16 residues. CDR3 bases: TGCGCCAGCAGCTTGGCGGGGACTAGCGGCCACAATGAGCAGTTCTTC. Translating gives CASSLAGTSGHNEQFF.

This clonotype was picked up a small number of times. The gene calls are TRBV5-1 and TRBJ1-2, with D possibly TRBD1 on 6 matching bases. CDR1 is SGHRS and CDR2 is YFSETQ in the germline V gene. Trimming took 1 base from V and 2 from J, leaving 9 bases between them. This CDR3 spans 14 amino acids. CDR3 in amino acids: CASSLNRDNYGYTF. The CDR3, as DNA: TGCGCCAGCAGCTTGAACAGGGACAACTATGGCTACACCTTC. Full variable domain (missing parts from reference TRBV5-1 and TRBJ1-2): KAGVTQTPRYLIKTRGQQVTLSCSPISGHRSVSWYQQTPGQGLQFLFEYFSETQRNKGNFPGRFSGRQFSNSRSEMNVSTLELGDSALYLCASSLNRDNYGYTFGSGTRLTVV.

The sample holds many counts of this clonotype. The CDR3 nucleotides are TGTGCCAGCAGCTTAATCGGCGGCACGGATGGCTACACCTTC. Protein sequence: CASSLIGGTDGYTF. The chain uses TRBV7-3 and TRBJ1-2; D remains ambiguous. The CDR3 has 14 residues. V gave up 1 base and J gave up 6 bases, with 12 bases separating them. Germline CDR1 reads SGHTA; CDR2 reads FQGTGA.

This clonotype was counted a single time. One end of the junction fails to match germline, which may point to a read error. The chain has TRBV13 and TRBJ2-7; 7 bases are shared with TRBD2. This CDR3 has 15 amino acids. The germline V gene has CDR1 PRHDT and CDR2 FYEKMQ (reference sequence). The CDR3 region is CAGSGDPRGAYEQYF. The CDR3, as DNA: TGTGCCGGCAGCGGGGACCCACGAGGCGCCTACGAGCAGTACTTC.

Points on this clonotype: A junction end diverges from the germline sequence, so it may reflect a read error. The CDR3 coding sequence is TGTGCCAGCATCGAGGGACCTTATAGCAATCAGTCCCAGCATTTT. Translated, it gives CASIEGPYSNQSQHF. The chain joins TRBV28 to TRBJ1-5, with D perhaps matching TRBD1 (5 bases). The germline V gene has CDR1 MDHEN and CDR2 SYDVKM. CDR3 length: 15 amino acids.

The V gene is TRBV6-1, the J gene TRBJ1-6, with unresolved D. The CDR3 loop spans 14 amino acids. Germline V gives CDR1 MNHNS, CDR2 SASEGT. The V and J ends lost 5 bases and 7 bases respectively, with 12 bases between them. The CDR3 spells CASSYKLGNSPLHF. For the CDR3, the DNA is TGTGCCAGCAGTTATAAACTGGGGAATTCACCCCTCCACTTT.

The chain links TRBV19 to TRBJ2-1; 8 bases are a match to TRBD2. From germline, CDR1 is LNHDA and CDR2 SQIVND (reference sequence). Trimming at V came to 7 bases and at J to 8 bases, leaving 16 bases not matched to a gene. CDR3 length: 16 amino acids. DNA of the CDR3: TGTGCCAGTAATCCTCAAGCGGGAGAGGTTTGGTATGAGCAGTTCTTC. This gives the protein CASNPQAGEVWYEQFF.

This clonotype showed up many times. The rearrangement links TRBV7-2 to TRBJ2-5; 12 bases map to TRBD2. CDR1 and CDR2 from the germline V gene are SGHTA and FQGNSA. The length of the CDR3 is 18 residues. V shed 4 bases, J shed 4 bases, and the junction held 13 bases outside the gene matches. The CDR3, as DNA: TGTGCCAGCAGCTCCCCCCGGCTAGCGGGAGGGTACGGAGAGACCCAGTACTTC. The encoded protein is CASSSPRLAGGYGETQYF.

This clonotype was seen a handful of times. This sequence joins TRBV2 and TRBJ1-2, with a tentative D call TRBD1 (5 bases). Germline V lookup: CDR1 SNHLY, CDR2 FYNNEI. The CDR3 is 12 amino acids. V lost 7 bases and J lost 6, with 12 bases in between. In DNA form, the CDR3 reads TGTGCCAGCATAGGCAGGGTTGATGGCTACACCTTC. Translating gives CASIGRVDGYTF.

There are many counts of this clonotype. The chain carries TRBV7-9 and TRBJ2-1; D possibly corresponds to TRBD2 (5 bases). The V gene's germline CDR1 is SEHNR and CDR2 FQNEAQ (reference sequence). V was shortened by 4 bases and J by 4 bases, with 17 bases between the two germline ends. The CDR3 totals 16 residues. The CDR3 is CASSSLVRRGYNEQFF. The CDR3 coding sequence is TGTGCCAGCAGCTCACTAGTGCGGCGCGGATACAATGAGCAGTTCTTC.

With regard to this clonotype: At one end the junction does not follow the germline gene, possibly because of a read error. V usage is TRBV6-6 and J usage is TRBJ1-6, with a possible D match to TRBD1 (5 bases). CDR3 size: 16 residues. Germline loops: CDR1 MNHNY, CDR2 SVGAGI (reference sequence). CDR3 amino acids: CASTPTVRDLNSPLGF. The CDR3, as DNA: TGTGCCAGCACCCCCACGGTCCGGGACCTTAATTCACCCCTCGGCTTT.

The chain uses TRBV12-3 or TRBV12-4 and TRBJ2-2, with 8 bases fitting TRBD1. The CDR3 extends over 15 amino acids. The junction had 5 bases not matched to a gene; V was cut back by 7 bases and J by 1 base. CDR3 residues: CASTPDRENTGELFF. The CDR3 DNA reads as TGTGCCAGCACCCCGGACAGGGAGAACACCGGGGAGCTGTTTTTT.

This clonotype was observed at least ten times. The genes are TRBV7-9 and TRBJ2-1; a possible D gene is TRBD2 (7 bases). V was pared by 5 bases and J by 5 bases, with 13 bases between. This CDR3 region has 14 residues. Germline loops: CDR1 SEHNR, CDR2 FQNEAQ (reference sequence). In DNA, the CDR3 is TGTGCCAGCAGCCACAGGGACTATAACAATGAGCAGTTCTTC. Its translation: CASSHRDYNNEQFF.